This T cell receptor beta chain was found in a study of T-cell memory formation after mild COVID-19. Study in general: Clustering of TCRs was largely donor specific.

Of note for this clonotype: Antigen unknown.

5'RACE primed at constant segments yielded TCR alpha and TCR beta cDNA libraries bearing sample barcodes and UMIs. Each CDR3 protein is one row after TCRdb ran MiXCR on the 5' RACE reads. The sample shows about 400,000 distinct CDR3 sequences, about 15% of them seen only once. The V gene lost 8 bases and the J gene lost 3 bases, with 8 bases spanning the gap. CDR1 MNHNY and CDR2 SVGAGI come from the germline V gene (reference sequence). The CDR3 runs to 12 residues. Study findings and constraints: Prior to infection, memory already included some responding clones, suggesting cross-reactive memory joined.

V usage is TRBV6-6 and J usage is TRBJ2-1; D is ambiguous. The sequencing input was PBMCs or a T cell subset sorted from them (not recorded which). This clonotype originated in a man between 18 and 35 years old who had mild COVID-19 (a few samples of this study predate the infection). Cell type and time point are not known. The chain's CDR3 is CASLSGYNEQFF. The CDR3 DNA follows: TGTGCCAGCCTGTCCGGCTACAATGAGCAGTTCTTC.